The TCR beta chain described here comes from a study of shared clonotypes between healthy human individuals (dated by TCRdb to 2020 to 2022). Study-level background: The cohort included a few men and a couple of women between 18 and 49 years of age. To estimate repertoire size and how much clonotype sharing occurs between individuals, the study deeply sequenced the blood TCR repertoires of roughly 5 healthy adults. For each donor, CD4 naive and CD4 memory were each given three plates, CD8 naive was given two plates, and CD8 memory was given one plate. To increase sequencing depth and limit assay-specific biases, TCR repertoire library preparation and sequencing were carried out by different laboratories using diverse techniques. Per donor, leukapheresis produced somewhere between about 0.94 and 9.5 billion PBMCs. Study-wide conclusions, independent of this receptor: Even with the large sequencing depth, rarefaction of the sorted-subset datasets indicated that sequencing was incomplete. Naive subsets generally had larger estimated clonotype richness than memory subsets did. Because the study included only a small number of donors, the genetic and exposure-history diversity represented was limited. Pairwise subsampling indicated that sequencing depth was expected to affect the degree of clonotype sharing among donors. When a few donors were compared, the shared fraction of clonotypes was about 5.4% for naive CD4, around 4% for naive CD8, roughly 2.5% for memory CD4, and under 0.5% for memory CD8. Compared with non-shared clonotypes, the clonotypes found in all four sorted-subset donors had higher generation probabilities. Only blood was sampled, and tissue TCR repertoires likely differ from those in blood.

Donors were healthy HIV-negative adults with no recently reported acute infections or vaccinations. All donors were Caucasian adults living in Nashville, Tennessee, USA. CD4+ T cells were enriched by magnetic negative selection; naive cells were then positively selected on CD45RA, and the negative fraction formed the memory subset. Blood was collected by leukapheresis, and PBMCs were isolated by Ficoll-Histopaque density gradient centrifugation and then cryopreserved in liquid nitrogen vapor phase. Purity and quantity of every magnetically sorted T cell population were checked by analytical flow cytometry. From each sorted fraction, genomic DNA was isolated and quantified by UV absorbance on a Nanodrop 2000c. V is shortened by 8 bases, J by 8 bases, and the region joining them spans 10 bases. Based on the germline V gene, the CDR1 and CDR2 sequences are MDHEN and SYDVKM. The CDR3 numbers 11 residues from cysteine through phenylalanine. The CDR3 DNA has 33 bases and is translated from base 1.

Points on this clone: Its binding antigen is unknown. No base qualities exist here, and no much larger clone lies one base off it.

TCR CDR3 regions were amplified from genomic DNA by multiplex PCR using the deep immunoSEQ assay. Extracted genomic DNA from each cell subset was distributed evenly across all wells of several immunoSEQ 96-well plates, and each plate was treated as a replicate. For sorted subsets, about 200 ng genomic DNA, equal to 30,000 or so T cell genomes, was loaded into each replicate PCR. Purified libraries were quantified with a Qubit 3.0 fluorometer, sized on a Bioanalyzer 2100, and re-quantified with the KAPA Library Quantification kit. A separate single-read 150-cycle Illumina NextSeq 550 flow cell was used to sequence each immunoSEQ 96-well plate. In the paper's pipeline: Because the immunoSEQ output held only junctional sequences and lacked quality scores, the filtering could not match the filtering applied to full-length reads. To assign V/J genes and CDR3, sequences were annotated against IMGT germline references using PyIR, a Python wrapper for IgBLAST v1.9. Reads with weak V/J assignments (E-value above 1e-6), missing CDR3, stop codons, out-of-frame junctions, or ambiguous translated residues were removed. V3J clonotypes were defined as sequences sharing an identical inferred V gene, J gene, and CDR3 amino acid sequence. The percentage overlap between two repertoires was calculated by dividing the number of shared unique clonotypes by the size of the smaller repertoire. Repertoire richness was assessed with RTK rarefaction, the Chao1 estimator, and Recon v2.1 estimates of unobserved clonotypes. Generation probabilities were computed with OLGA for all TCRbeta clonotypes obtained by the gDNA method from a few donors. TCRdb stores this immuneACCESS table with in-frame sequences only. Part of the clones is absent; in the studies checked, under half of the shortfall reflects unresolved V genes, and no reason is known for the rest. V and J calls plus clone size are reproduced from that table; the DNA served to infer D and trimming. This sample holds roughly 1,000,000 clones; 78% were observed only once. In total, the top ten clones hold approximately 0.52% of the sample.

Sequences were obtained from memory CD4+ T cells from PBMCs. Per the publication, the cell subset or site label means: CD45RA-negative fraction. The sequence links TRBV28 to TRBJ2-1; the D segment cannot be called with confidence. This receptor was obtained from a man aged 18-30 years in good health. Some clones in this sample may be carry-over from other donors' samples. The DNA reads TGTGCCAGCCGAACCCGGGATGAGCAGTTCTTC. This gives the protein CASRTRDEQFF.